The T cell receptor beta chain described here comes from a study of OX40 agonist ivuxolimab in advanced cancers. Study-level information: Ivuxolimab, an antibody acting as an agonist of OX40 (CD134), was used to treat patients. A diagnosis of hepatocellular carcinoma, melanoma, renal cell or head and neck cancer was present in dose-escalation patients. Study-level results: Among T cells, CD8+ cells averaged more expanded clones than CD4+ cells.

Libraries were prepared by immunoSEQ multiplex PCR; TCRdb keeps only in-frame clonotypes and omits some of them. The sample has 6,000 to 8,000 clones; approximately 94% are singletons. A history of autoimmune disease or systemic immunosuppression excluded patients. A remark on this clone: Its antigen is still unknown.

Trimming removed 4 bases at V and 7 bases at J, with 12 bases between. The CDR3 consists of 13 residues. Germline V CDR1 and CDR2: SGHNT, YYREEE (reference sequence). The V gene is TRBV5-4, the J gene TRBJ2-1, with unresolved D. The specimen comprised CD4+ or CD8+ T cells sorted from blood, sampled in a trial of the OX40 agonist ivuxolimab. This TCR derives from an adult with an advanced solid tumor such as melanoma, head and neck, liver or kidney cancer. CDR3 sequence: CASSPPSRNEQFF. DNA for the CDR3: TGTGCCAGCAGCCCTCCGAGCCGGAATGAGCAGTTCTTC.